The next 19 T cell receptor beta chains were all read from a single sample in a study of blood T cell repertoires in COVID-19. The data were produced by immunoSEQ multiplex PCR, yet TCRdb's version contains in-frame clones alone and is incomplete. The sample lists hundreds of thousands of clones; 75% to 85% were seen once. The sequenced sample was peripheral blood. These receptors were taken from a woman aged 25 to 39 with COVID-19, enrolled during active disease.

J is TRBJ1-2 and V is TRBV19; the D gene is possibly TRBD1 (5 bases). Trimming removed 5 bases from V and 6 bases from J, with 22 bases in between. Germline loops: CDR1 LNHDA, CDR2 SQIVND (reference sequence). CDR3 size: 16 residues. In nucleotides, the CDR3 is TGTGCCAGTAGTCTGCGGGAGGGGCGCACCCCCAATGGCTACACCTTC. Its protein is CASSLREGRTPNGYTF.

V usage is TRBV24-1 and J usage is TRBJ2-2; 7 bases match TRBD1. Germline CDR1 KGHDR, CDR2 SFDVKD. With V trimmed by 4 bases and J by 6 bases, 4 bases remained unmatched. The CDR3 runs to 14 residues. CDR3 sequence reads: CATSDVGGPGELFF. CDR3 DNA sequence: TGTGCCACCAGTGACGTAGGGGGCCCCGGGGAGCTGTTTTTT.

V is TRBV7-2 and J is TRBJ2-7, with TRBD2 as a possible D gene (6 bases). Trimming removed 3 bases at V and 1 base at J, with 19 bases between. Germline V lookup: CDR1 SGHTA, CDR2 FQGNSA. The CDR3 spans 17 residues. The CDR3 loop reads CASSLYTGTLMSYEQYF. DNA for the CDR3: TGTGCCAGCAGCTTGTACACCGGGACTCTTATGTCCTACGAGCAGTACTTC.

The V call is TRBV30, the J call TRBJ1-4; 8 bases match TRBD1. This CDR3 region has 15 residues. V gave up 0 bases and J gave up 4 bases; unmatched junction bases: 4. Germline CDR1 GTSNPN, CDR2 SVGIG (reference sequence). CDR3 DNA sequence: TGTGCCTGGAGTGTACCCGGACAGGGTAATGAAAAACTGTTTTTT. The encoded protein is CAWSVPGQGNEKLFF.

The chain joins TRBV27 to TRBJ1-2; TRBD1 matches 12 bases. CDR1 and CDR2 (germline): MNHEY, SMNVEV (reference sequence). The CDR3 extends over 16 amino acids. V was pared by 7 bases and J by 6 bases, with 12 bases of the junction left unmatched. The CDR3 sequence: CASKGTGGWVGDGYTF. Here the CDR3 DNA reads TGTGCCAGCAAGGGGACAGGGGGCTGGGTGGGAGATGGCTACACCTTC.

V and J are TRBV2 and TRBJ1-1; 8 nucleotides align to TRBD1. Germline CDR1 reads SNHLY; CDR2 reads FYNNEI. Unmatched junction bases numbered 5, after V lost 2 bases and J lost 3 bases. This CDR3 comprises 15 residues. The CDR3 region is CASSEQGARDTEAFF. The CDR3 nucleotides read TGTGCCAGCAGTGAACAGGGGGCAAGAGACACTGAAGCTTTCTTT.

The rearrangement uses TRBV3-1 (or the pseudogene TRBV3-2) and TRBJ1-2; D is undetermined. The CDR3 is 18 amino acids. CDR1 LGHDT and CDR2 YNNKEL come from the germline V gene (reference sequence). Trimming took 3 bases from V and 0 from J, leaving 20 bases between them. The CDR3 protein is CASSHPDSSLNANYGYTF. Written as DNA, the CDR3 is TGTGCCAGCAGCCATCCAGATTCATCTCTCAACGCTAACTATGGCTACACCTTC.

On this clone: This CDR3 is also generated by other DNA sequences in the sample. The chain carries TRBV5-1 and TRBJ1-2, with D uncertain. The CDR3 loop spans 12 amino acids. Trimming left V 2 bases short and J 8 bases short, with 10 bases between. Germline-derived CDR1 and CDR2 are SGHRS and YFSETQ. The CDR3 is CASSLGAGGYTF. CDR3 sequence (DNA): TGCGCCAGCAGCTTAGGCGCGGGCGGCTACACCTTC.

This clone is a singleton in its sample. This chain links TRBV28 with TRBJ2-5, with TRBD1 matching 8 bases. Trimming at V came to 5 bases and at J to 5 bases, leaving 7 bases not matched to a gene. The CDR3 totals 14 residues. Germline V gene data show CDR1 as MDHEN and CDR2 as SYDVKM. CDR3 amino acids: CASSTGQGRETQYF. Here the CDR3 DNA reads TGTGCCAGCAGTACAGGACAGGGCAGGGAGACCCAGTACTTC. Together with reference TRBV28 and TRBJ2-5, the CDR3 gives the full variable domain: DVKVTQSSRYLVKRTGEKVFLECVQDMDHENMFWYRQDPGLGLRLIYFSYDVKMKEKGDIPEGYSVSREKKERFSLILESASTNQTSMYLCASSTGQGRETQYFGPGTRLLVL.

The rearrangement uses TRBV4-3 and TRBJ1-2, with D perhaps matching TRBD1 (5 bases). Germline assignment: CDR1 LGHNA and CDR2 YSLEER. This CDR3 is built from 16 residues. Trimming pared 0 bases from V and 2 bases from J, leaving 13 bases between. CDR3 loop: CASSQDRQTLNYGYTF. The CDR3 DNA sequence: TGCGCCAGCAGCCAAGATAGACAGACCCTAAACTATGGCTACACCTTC.

V is TRBV30 and J is TRBJ1-4, with a possible D match to TRBD1 (5 bases). CDR1 and CDR2 from the germline V gene are GTSNPN and SVGIG (reference sequence). Trimming stripped 0 bases from V and 8 bases from J, with 16 bases between. This CDR3 spans 15 amino acids. CDR3 DNA: TGTGCCTGGAGTGTAGGGACTCGGGGTGGCGAAAAACTGTTTTTT. Its translation is CAWSVGTRGGEKLFF.

This chain uses TRBV9 with TRBJ1-5; 8 bases match TRBD1. V dropped 4 bases and J dropped 6; count of bases not matched to a gene: 9. Germline V gene sequence: CDR1 SGDLS, CDR2 YYNGEE. The CDR3 extends over 15 amino acids. CDR3 protein: CASSSGQGGSQPQHF. CDR3 DNA: TGTGCCAGCAGCTCCGGACAGGGCGGGAGTCAGCCCCAGCATTTT. The full variable domain, completed using reference TRBV9 and TRBJ1-5, is DSGVTQTPKHLITATGQRVTLRCSPRSGDLSVYWYQQSLDQGLQFLIQYYNGEERAKGNILERFSAQQFPDLHSELNLSSLELGDSALYFCASSSGQGGSQPQHFGDGTRLSIL.

This clone was seen more than once but under ten times. The genes are TRBV19 and TRBJ1-6, with 10 bases that match TRBD1. The CDR3 extends over 15 amino acids. After removal of 5 bases from V and 6 bases from J, the junction contained 4 bases not matched to a gene. The germline gives CDR1 LNHDA, CDR2 SQIVND (reference sequence). The CDR3 region is CASSPGQGGNSPLHF. CDR3 DNA: TGTGCCAGTAGTCCCGGACAGGGGGGTAATTCACCCCTCCACTTT.

The gene calls are TRBV29-1 and TRBJ2-7; TRBD1 matches 7 bases. Germline values: CDR1 SQVTM, CDR2 ANQGSEA. This CDR3 comprises 12 residues. The J segment lost 3 bases and the V segment lost 6 bases, leaving 5 bases of the junction unmatched. The CDR3 loop reads CSVGTAIYEQYF. The CDR3 nucleotides read TGCAGCGTCGGGACAGCGATCTACGAGCAGTACTTC.

This chain links TRBV4-3 with TRBJ2-1; TRBD2 might be the D (5 bases). The germline gives CDR1 LGHNA, CDR2 YSLEER. V lost 3 bases, J lost 7 bases, and 7 bases lay in between. The CDR3 has 12 residues. The CDR3 DNA reads TGCGCCAGCAGCCATACTAGGAATGAGCAGTTCTTC. Its translation: CASSHTRNEQFF.

The chain joins TRBV19 to TRBJ2-5; D remains ambiguous. The CDR3 consists of 13 residues. Germline CDR1 and CDR2: LNHDA and SQIVND (reference sequence). Trimming took 10 bases from V and 2 from J, leaving 14 bases between them. Here the CDR3 reads CATARNRQETQYF. The CDR3 DNA follows: TGTGCCACCGCGAGAAACCGGCAAGAGACCCAGTACTTC.

This rearrangement joins TRBV5-4 to TRBJ2-5; tentative D call: TRBD2 (6 bases). This CDR3 region has 16 residues. The ends were cut back, 2 bases at V and 5 bases at J, with 19 bases in the middle. Germline CDR1 reads SGHNT; CDR2 reads YYREEE (reference sequence). This chain's CDR3 is CASSFAAGSGRETQYF. Here the CDR3 DNA reads TGTGCCAGCAGCTTCGCGGCGGGGTCCGGTCGGGAGACCCAGTACTTC.

The gene calls are TRBV5-4 and TRBJ1-2, with 8 bases matching TRBD1. The CDR3 extends over 16 amino acids. The V gene's germline CDR1 is SGHNT and CDR2 YYREEE (reference sequence). Germline trimming cut 2 bases from V and 7 bases from J; bases unmatched to any gene: 13. The CDR3 spells CASSFDRGGLGGGYTF. The CDR3 DNA follows: TGTGCCAGCAGCTTCGACAGGGGCGGACTGGGGGGTGGCTACACCTTC.

In its sample, this clone was seen a few times. V usage is TRBV18 and J usage is TRBJ2-7; TRBD1 matches 7 bases. Per the germline V gene, CDR1 is KGHSH and CDR2 is LQKENI. The CDR3 covers 17 residues. The junction had 14 bases not matched to a gene; V was cut back by 3 bases and J by 3 bases. The CDR3 coding sequence is TGTGCCAGCTCACCTTCCCTTGGGACAGAAACGTACTACGAGCAGTACTTC. It encodes CASSPSLGTETYYEQYF.